One sample yielded the 16 T cell receptor beta chains listed below, sequenced in a study of CD8+ T cells in alopecia areata. Extracted RNA was reverse transcribed, and the resulting cDNA served as sequencing template. Sequencing used immunoSEQ multiplex PCR; TCRdb keeps in-frame clones, though not all of them. The sample consists of about 110,000 clones, about 50% of them appearing once. The specimen sequenced was NKG2D-low CD8+ T cells sorted from blood. The receptors were sampled from a human donor with alopecia areata.

V is TRBV15 and J is TRBJ2-4; D may be TRBD2 (5 bases). Trimming shortened V by 3 bases and J by 2 bases, and 17 bases separated the two germline ends. Per the germline V gene, CDR1 is LNHNV and CDR2 is YYDKDF (reference sequence). CDR3 length: 17 amino acids. The CDR3 reads CATSSNSGRGTKNIQYF. The CDR3 DNA reads TGTGCCACCAGCAGTAACTCGGGAAGAGGGACCAAAAACATTCAGTACTTC.

The chain uses TRBV5-6 and TRBJ1-3, with no clear D. The V and J ends lost 2 bases and 1 base respectively, with 7 bases between them. The CDR3 spans 14 residues. Germline loops: CDR1 SGHDT, CDR2 YYEEEE. The CDR3 loop reads CASSFGSSGNTIYF. CDR3 in DNA: TGTGCCAGCAGCTTCGGGAGTTCTGGAAACACCATATATTTT.

In its sample, this clone was seen a few times. The chain couples TRBV4-1 to TRBJ2-7; no definite D call. Germline V lookup: CDR1 MGHRA, CDR2 YSYEKL. CDR3 length: 15 residues. Deletions cut 1 base from V and 2 bases from J, with 12 bases between. CDR3 nucleotides: TGCGCCAGCAGCCAAGTTAGGGCAGAAACCTACGAGCAGTACTTC. Protein sequence: CASSQVRAETYEQYF.

In its sample, this clone was seen a few times. The chain employs TRBV5-1 and TRBJ2-7; 7 bases agree with TRBD1. V shed 4 bases and J 2 bases; nucleotides not matched to a gene: 3. This CDR3 has 13 residues. Germline CDR1 is SGHRS and CDR2 is YFSETQ. The CDR3 region has the DNA TGCGCCAGCAGCCCCGGGACAGCCTACGAGCAGTACTTC. Its translation: CASSPGTAYEQYF.

This clone was detected only once. CDR3 nucleotide sequence: TGTGCCAGCAGTTTATATGGGGGACTAGCATCCGGGGAGCTGTTTTTT. Its protein product is CASSLYGGLASGELFF. The chain has TRBV27 and TRBJ2-2, with 9 bases lining up with TRBD2. This CDR3 contains 16 residues. Trimming took 1 base from V and 6 from J; bases not matched to a gene: 6. The germline V gene has CDR1 MNHEY and CDR2 SMNVEV (reference sequence).

The V gene is TRBV7-9, the J gene TRBJ2-1, with D perhaps matching TRBD2 (7 bases). Germline V gene lookup returns CDR1 SEHNR and CDR2 FQNEAQ (reference sequence). This CDR3 comprises 11 residues. Between the trimmed V and J ends, which lost 11 bases and 7 bases, there was a span of 12 bases. Here the CDR3 reads CAGRGANEQFF. Written as DNA, the CDR3 is TGTGCCGGGAGGGGGGCAAATGAGCAGTTCTTC.

The chain links TRBV7-3 to TRBJ2-1; no clear D. Germline V gives CDR1 SGHTA, CDR2 FQGTGA. The V end lost 4 bases, the J end lost 7 bases, and 17 bases lay between the germline ends. The CDR3 runs to 15 residues. The CDR3 loop reads CASSSVVGTENEQFF. The CDR3 nucleotides read TGTGCCAGCAGCTCCGTCGTGGGAACTGAGAATGAGCAGTTCTTC.

The genes are TRBV5-1 and TRBJ2-1; 8 bases agree with TRBD2. V lost 1 base, J lost 2 bases, and 14 bases stayed unmatched. This CDR3 is 19 amino acids long. Germline CDR1 reads SGHRS; CDR2 reads YFSETQ. DNA for the CDR3: TGCGCCAGCAGCTTGTCGGTCGGCGGGAGGCAGGTCCCCTACAATGAGCAGTTCTTC. Translating gives CASSLSVGGRQVPYNEQFF.

The rearrangement links TRBV9 to TRBJ2-5, with TRBD1 as a possible D gene (5 bases). V lost 5 bases, J lost 1 base, and 9 bases lay in between. The germline gives CDR1 SGDLS, CDR2 YYNGEE. The CDR3 is 13 amino acids. The CDR3 reads CASSETVQETQYF. For the CDR3, the DNA is TGTGCCAGCAGTGAGACAGTCCAAGAGACCCAGTACTTC.

The chain combines TRBV5-1 with TRBJ1-1, with D tentatively TRBD1 (5 bases). The V gene's germline CDR1 is SGHRS and CDR2 YFSETQ. CDR3 length equals 14 residues. Trimming stripped 0 bases from V and 1 base from J, with 7 bases between. As DNA, the CDR3 is TGCGCCAGCAGCTTGGCGGGGCCGAACACTGAAGCTTTCTTT. Protein: CASSLAGPNTEAFF.

Only a few counts were recorded for this clone. V is TRBV7-9 and J is TRBJ2-5, with D possibly being TRBD1 (6 bases). The germline V gene encodes CDR1 SEHNR and CDR2 FQNEAQ (reference sequence). The CDR3 length is 15 residues. The V gene lost 2 bases and the J gene lost 2 bases, with 12 bases spanning the gap. CDR3 DNA sequence: TGTGCCAGCAGCTTAAGGGGGACCGGGCAAGAGACCCAGTACTTC. Protein product: CASSLRGTGQETQYF.

This clone was observed a few times. The rearrangement joins TRBV7-6 to TRBJ2-7; D gene uncertain. The V end was cut by 1 base, the J end by 3 bases, with 7 bases between. The germline CDR1 and CDR2 sequences are SGHVS and FNYEAQ. The CDR3 has 13 amino acids. The CDR3 region is CASSLEAVYEQYF. CDR3 sequence (DNA): TGTGCCAGCAGCTTAGAGGCAGTCTACGAGCAGTACTTC.

This chain connects TRBV2 to TRBJ2-2; tentatively, D is TRBD2 (5 bases). CDR1 and CDR2 from the germline V gene are SNHLY and FYNNEI. The germline V and J ends were trimmed by 6 bases and 7 bases, with 15 bases remaining between them. This CDR3 is built from 14 residues. CDR3 residues: CASRLVQSGGELFF. CDR3 in DNA: TGTGCCAGCAGACTAGTCCAATCGGGCGGGGAGCTGTTTTTT.

Here the CDR3 DNA reads TGTGCCAGCAGTGAATTGGGCAGCTACGAGCAGTACTTC. It is translated as CASSELGSYEQYF. This chain links TRBV25-1 with TRBJ2-7; D uncertain. The CDR3 runs 13 residues. Germline lookup yields CDR1 MGHDK and CDR2 SYGVNS. The V end was cut by 1 base, the J end by 3 bases, with 7 bases between.

The table lists this clone with a few counts. The chain joins TRBV29-1 to TRBJ2-5; the match to TRBD2 covers 12 bases. This CDR3 comprises 16 residues. The V and J ends lost 6 bases and 5 bases, in that order; junction bases with no gene match: 13. Germline CDR1 is SQVTM and CDR2 is ANQGSEA. CDR3 sequence (DNA): TGCAGCGTCCTTAAATCTAGCGGGAGGGCCCGCGAGACCCAGTACTTC. Translated, it gives CSVLKSSGRARETQYF. Variable domain in full (rest from reference TRBV29-1 and TRBJ2-5): SAVISQKPSRDICQRGTSLTIQCQVDSQVTMMFWYRQQPGQSLTLIATANQGSEATYESGFVIDKFPISRPNLTFSTLTVSNMSPEDSSIYLCSVLKSSGRARETQYFGPGTRLLVL.

In its sample, this clone was seen a few times. V and J are TRBV29-1 and TRBJ1-2; D is uncertain. Germline values: CDR1 SQVTM, CDR2 ANQGSEA. The length of the CDR3 is 11 residues. The V end lost 3 bases, the J end lost 1 base, and 3 bases lay between the germline ends. The DNA of the CDR3 is TGCAGCGTTGAGGGTAACTATGGCTACACCTTC. It specifies CSVEGNYGYTF.